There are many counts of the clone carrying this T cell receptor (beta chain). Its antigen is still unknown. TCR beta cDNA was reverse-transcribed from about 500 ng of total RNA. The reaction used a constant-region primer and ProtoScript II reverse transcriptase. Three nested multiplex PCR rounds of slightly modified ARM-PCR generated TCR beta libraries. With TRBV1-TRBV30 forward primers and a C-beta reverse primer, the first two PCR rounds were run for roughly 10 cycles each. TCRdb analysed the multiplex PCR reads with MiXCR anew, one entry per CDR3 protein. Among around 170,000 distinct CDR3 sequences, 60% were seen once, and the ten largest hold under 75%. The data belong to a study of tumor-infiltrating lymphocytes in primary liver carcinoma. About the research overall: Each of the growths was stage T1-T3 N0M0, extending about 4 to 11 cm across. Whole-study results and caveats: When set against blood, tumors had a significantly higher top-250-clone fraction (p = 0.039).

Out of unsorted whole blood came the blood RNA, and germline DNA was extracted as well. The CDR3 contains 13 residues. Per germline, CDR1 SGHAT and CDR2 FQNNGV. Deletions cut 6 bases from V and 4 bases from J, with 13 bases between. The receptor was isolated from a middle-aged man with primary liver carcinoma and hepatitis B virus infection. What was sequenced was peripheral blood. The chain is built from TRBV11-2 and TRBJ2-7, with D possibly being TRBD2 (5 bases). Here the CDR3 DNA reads TGTGCCAGCAGACTTCTTAGGGAGTACGAGCAGTACTTC. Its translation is CASRLLREYEQYF.